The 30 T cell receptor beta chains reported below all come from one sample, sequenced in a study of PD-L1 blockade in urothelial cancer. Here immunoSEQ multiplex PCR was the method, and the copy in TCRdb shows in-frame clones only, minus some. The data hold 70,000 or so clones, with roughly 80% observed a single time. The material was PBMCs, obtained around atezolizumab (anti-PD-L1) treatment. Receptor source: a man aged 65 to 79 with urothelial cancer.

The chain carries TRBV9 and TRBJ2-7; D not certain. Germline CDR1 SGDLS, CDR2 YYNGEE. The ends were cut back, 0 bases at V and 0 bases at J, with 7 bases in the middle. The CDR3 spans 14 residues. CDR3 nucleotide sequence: TGTGCCAGCAGCGTAGAGCCTAGCTCCTACGAGCAGTACTTC. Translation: CASSVEPSSYEQYF.

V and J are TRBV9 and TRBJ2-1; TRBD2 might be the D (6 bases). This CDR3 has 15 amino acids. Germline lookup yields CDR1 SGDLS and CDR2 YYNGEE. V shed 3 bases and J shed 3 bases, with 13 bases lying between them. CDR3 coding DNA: TGTGCCAGCAGCGGGACGGGAGAGAGCTACAATGAGCAGTTCTTC. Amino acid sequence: CASSGTGESYNEQFF. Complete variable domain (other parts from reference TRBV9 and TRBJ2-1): DSGVTQTPKHLITATGQRVTLRCSPRSGDLSVYWYQQSLDQGLQFLIQYYNGEERAKGNILERFSAQQFPDLHSELNLSSLELGDSALYFCASSGTGESYNEQFFGPGTRLTVL.

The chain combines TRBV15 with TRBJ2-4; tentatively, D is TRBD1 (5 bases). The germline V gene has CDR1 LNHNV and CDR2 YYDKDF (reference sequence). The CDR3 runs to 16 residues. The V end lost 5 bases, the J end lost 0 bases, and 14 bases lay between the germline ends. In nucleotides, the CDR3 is TGTGCCACCAGCGACGAGCAGGGAAGAGCCAAAAACATTCAGTACTTC. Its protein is CATSDEQGRAKNIQYF.

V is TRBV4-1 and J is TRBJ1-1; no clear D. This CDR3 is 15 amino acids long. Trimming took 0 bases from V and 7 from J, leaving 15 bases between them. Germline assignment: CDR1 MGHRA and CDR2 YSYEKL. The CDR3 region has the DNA TGCGCCAGCAGCCAAGAACTCGAGGCCCAGAGTGAAGCTTTCTTT. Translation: CASSQELEAQSEAFF.

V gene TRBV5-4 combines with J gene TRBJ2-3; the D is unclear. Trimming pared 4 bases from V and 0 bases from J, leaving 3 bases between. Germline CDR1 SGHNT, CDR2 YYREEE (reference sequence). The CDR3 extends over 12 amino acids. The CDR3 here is CASSTSTDTQYF. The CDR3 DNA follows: TGTGCCAGCAGCACTAGCACAGATACGCAGTATTTT.

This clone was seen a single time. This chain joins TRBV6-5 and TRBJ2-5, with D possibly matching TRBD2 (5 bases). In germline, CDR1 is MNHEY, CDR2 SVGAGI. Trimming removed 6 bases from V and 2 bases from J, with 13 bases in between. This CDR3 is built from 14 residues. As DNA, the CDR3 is TGTGCCAGCAGCCGCTACCTAGCACAAGAGACCCAGTACTTC. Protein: CASSRYLAQETQYF.

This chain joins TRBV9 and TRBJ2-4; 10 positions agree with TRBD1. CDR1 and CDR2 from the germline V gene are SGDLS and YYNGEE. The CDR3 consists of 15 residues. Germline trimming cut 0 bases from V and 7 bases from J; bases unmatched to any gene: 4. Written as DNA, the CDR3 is TGTGCCAGCAGCGTAGGGGACAGGGGTTTGAACATTCAGTACTTC. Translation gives CASSVGDRGLNIQYF.

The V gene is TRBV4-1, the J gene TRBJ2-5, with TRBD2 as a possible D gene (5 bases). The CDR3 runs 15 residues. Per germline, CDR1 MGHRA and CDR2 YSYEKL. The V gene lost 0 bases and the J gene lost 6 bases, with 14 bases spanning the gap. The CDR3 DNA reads TGCGCCAGCAGCCAAGAAGCGGTCAGTAGGCAGACCCAGTACTTC. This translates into CASSQEAVSRQTQYF.

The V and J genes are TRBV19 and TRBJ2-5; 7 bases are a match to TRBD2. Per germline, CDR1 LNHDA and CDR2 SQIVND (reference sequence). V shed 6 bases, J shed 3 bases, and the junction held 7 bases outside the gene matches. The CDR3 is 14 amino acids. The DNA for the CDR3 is TGTGCCAGTAGACCTAGCGGAACTAAAGAGACCCAGTACTTC. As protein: CASRPSGTKETQYF. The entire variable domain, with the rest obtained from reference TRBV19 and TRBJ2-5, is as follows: DGGITQSPKYLFRKEGQNVTLSCEQNLNHDAMYWYRQDPGQGLRLIYYSQIVNDFQKGDIAEGYSVSREKKESFPLTVTSAQKNPTAFYLCASRPSGTKETQYFGPGTRLLVL.

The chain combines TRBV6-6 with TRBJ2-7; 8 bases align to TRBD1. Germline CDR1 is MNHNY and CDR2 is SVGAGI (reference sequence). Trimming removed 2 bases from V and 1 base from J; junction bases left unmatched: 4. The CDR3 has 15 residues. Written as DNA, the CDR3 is TGTGCCAGCAGTTACCGGGACAGGCGATCCTACGAGCAGTACTTC. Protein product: CASSYRDRRSYEQYF.

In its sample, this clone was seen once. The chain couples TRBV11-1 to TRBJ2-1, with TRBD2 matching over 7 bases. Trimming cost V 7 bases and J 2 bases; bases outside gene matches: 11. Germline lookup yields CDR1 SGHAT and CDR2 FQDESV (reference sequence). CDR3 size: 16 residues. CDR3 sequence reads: CASTSPIGRAYNEQFF. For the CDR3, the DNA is TGTGCCAGCACCTCTCCGATAGGGAGGGCCTACAATGAGCAGTTCTTC.

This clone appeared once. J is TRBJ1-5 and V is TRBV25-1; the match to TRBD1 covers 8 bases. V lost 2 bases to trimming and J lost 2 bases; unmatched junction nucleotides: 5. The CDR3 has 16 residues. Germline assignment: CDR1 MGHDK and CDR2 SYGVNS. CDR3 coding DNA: TGTGCCAGCAGTGAACCCGACAGGGGAGGCAATCAGCCCCAGCATTTT. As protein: CASSEPDRGGNQPQHF.

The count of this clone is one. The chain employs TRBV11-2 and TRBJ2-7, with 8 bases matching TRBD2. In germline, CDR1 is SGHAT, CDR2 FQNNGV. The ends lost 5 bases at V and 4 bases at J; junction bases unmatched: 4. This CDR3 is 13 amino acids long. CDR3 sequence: CASSRSGSYEQYF. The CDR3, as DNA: TGTGCCAGCAGCAGGAGCGGGAGTTACGAGCAGTACTTC.

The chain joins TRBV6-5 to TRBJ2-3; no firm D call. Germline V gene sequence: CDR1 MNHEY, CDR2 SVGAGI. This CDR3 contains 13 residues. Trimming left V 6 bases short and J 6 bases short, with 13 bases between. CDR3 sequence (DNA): TGTGCCAGCAGCCCCGACGCCGGGGATACGCAGTATTTT. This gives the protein CASSPDAGDTQYF.

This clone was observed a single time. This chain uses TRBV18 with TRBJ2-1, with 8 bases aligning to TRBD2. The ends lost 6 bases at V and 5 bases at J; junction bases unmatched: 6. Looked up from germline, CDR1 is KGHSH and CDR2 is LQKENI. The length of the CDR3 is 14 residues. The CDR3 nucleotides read TGTGCCAGCTCCCGCGGGAGGCCGAACAATGAGCAGTTCTTC. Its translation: CASSRGRPNNEQFF. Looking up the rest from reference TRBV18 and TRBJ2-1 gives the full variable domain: NAGVMQNPRHLVRRRGQEARLRCSPMKGHSHVYWYRQLPEEGLKFMVYLQKENIIDESGMPKERFSAEFPKEGPSILRIQQVVRGDSAAYFCASSRGRPNNEQFFGPGTRLTVL.

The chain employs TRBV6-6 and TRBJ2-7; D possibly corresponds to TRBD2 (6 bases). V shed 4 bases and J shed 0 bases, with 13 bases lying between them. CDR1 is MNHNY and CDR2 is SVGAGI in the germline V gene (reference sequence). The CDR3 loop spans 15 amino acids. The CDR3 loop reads CASSSPRGASYEQYF. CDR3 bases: TGTGCCAGCAGTTCCCCTCGCGGGGCCTCCTACGAGCAGTACTTC.

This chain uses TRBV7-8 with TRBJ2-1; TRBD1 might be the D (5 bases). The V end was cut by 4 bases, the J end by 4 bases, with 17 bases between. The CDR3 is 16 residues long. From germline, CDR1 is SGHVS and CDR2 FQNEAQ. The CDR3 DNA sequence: TGTGCCAGCAGCTACCCGCAGGGTAGGGTGTACAATGAGCAGTTCTTC. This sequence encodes CASSYPQGRVYNEQFF. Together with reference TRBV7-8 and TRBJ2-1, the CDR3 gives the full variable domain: GAGVSQSPRYKVAKRGQDVALRCDPISGHVSLFWYQQALGQGPEFLTYFQNEAQLDKSGLPSDRFFAERPEGSVSTLKIQRTQQEDSAVYLCASSYPQGRVYNEQFFGPGTRLTVL.

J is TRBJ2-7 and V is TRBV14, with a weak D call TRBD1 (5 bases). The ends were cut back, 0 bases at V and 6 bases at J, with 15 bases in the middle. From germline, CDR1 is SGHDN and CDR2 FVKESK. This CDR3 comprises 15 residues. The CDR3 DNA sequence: TGTGCCAGCAGCCAAGATGAGGCAGGGTTCCGCGAGCAGTACTTC. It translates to CASSQDEAGFREQYF.

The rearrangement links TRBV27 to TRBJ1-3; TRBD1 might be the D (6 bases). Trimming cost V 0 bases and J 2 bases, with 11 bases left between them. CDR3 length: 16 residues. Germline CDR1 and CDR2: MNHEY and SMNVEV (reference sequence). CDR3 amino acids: CASSLSRPGAGNTIYF. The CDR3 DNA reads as TGTGCCAGCAGTTTATCGCGGCCAGGGGCTGGAAACACCATATATTTT.

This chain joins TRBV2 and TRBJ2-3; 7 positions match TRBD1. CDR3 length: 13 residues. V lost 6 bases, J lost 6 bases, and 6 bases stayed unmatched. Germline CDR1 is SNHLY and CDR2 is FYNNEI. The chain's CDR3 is CASSPDREDTQYF. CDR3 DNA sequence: TGTGCCAGCAGCCCCGACAGGGAGGATACGCAGTATTTT.

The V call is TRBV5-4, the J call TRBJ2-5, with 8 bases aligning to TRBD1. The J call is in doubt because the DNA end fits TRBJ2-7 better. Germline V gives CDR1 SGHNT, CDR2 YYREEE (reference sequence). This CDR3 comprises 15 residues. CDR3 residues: CASSSPNRGTYEQYF. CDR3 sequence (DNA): TGTGCCAGCAGCTCGCCCAACAGGGGGACCTACGAGCAGTACTTC.

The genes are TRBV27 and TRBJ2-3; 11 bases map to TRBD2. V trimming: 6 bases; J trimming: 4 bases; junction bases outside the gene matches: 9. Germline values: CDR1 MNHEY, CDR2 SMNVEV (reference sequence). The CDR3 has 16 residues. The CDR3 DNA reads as TGTGCCAGCAGAGTCGATAGCGGGAGGGGCCCAGATACGCAGTATTTT. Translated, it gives CASRVDSGRGPDTQYF.

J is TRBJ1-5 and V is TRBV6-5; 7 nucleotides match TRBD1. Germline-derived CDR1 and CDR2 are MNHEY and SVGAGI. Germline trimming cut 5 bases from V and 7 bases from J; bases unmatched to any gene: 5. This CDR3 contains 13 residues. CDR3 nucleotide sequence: TGTGCCAGCAGTCAGACAGGGAGGCAGCCCCAGCATTTT. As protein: CASSQTGRQPQHF.

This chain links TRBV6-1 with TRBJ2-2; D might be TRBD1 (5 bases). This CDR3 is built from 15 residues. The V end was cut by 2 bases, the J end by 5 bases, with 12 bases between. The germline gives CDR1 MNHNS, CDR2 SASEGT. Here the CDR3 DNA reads TGTGCCAGCAGTGAAATCCCGTCAGGGACCGGGGAGCTGTTTTTT. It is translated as CASSEIPSGTGELFF.

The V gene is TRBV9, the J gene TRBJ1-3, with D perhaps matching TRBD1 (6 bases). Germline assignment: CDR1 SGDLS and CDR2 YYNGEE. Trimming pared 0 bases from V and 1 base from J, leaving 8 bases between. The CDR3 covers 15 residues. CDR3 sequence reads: CASSVGGQSGNTIYF. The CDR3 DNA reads TGTGCCAGCAGCGTAGGGGGGCAGTCTGGAAACACCATATATTTT.

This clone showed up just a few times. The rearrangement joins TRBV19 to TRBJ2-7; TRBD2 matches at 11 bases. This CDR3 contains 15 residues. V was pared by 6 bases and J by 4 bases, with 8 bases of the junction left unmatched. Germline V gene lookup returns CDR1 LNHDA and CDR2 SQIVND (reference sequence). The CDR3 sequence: CASSLTSGRGYEQYF. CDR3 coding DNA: TGTGCCAGTAGCCTTACTAGCGGGAGAGGATACGAGCAGTACTTC.

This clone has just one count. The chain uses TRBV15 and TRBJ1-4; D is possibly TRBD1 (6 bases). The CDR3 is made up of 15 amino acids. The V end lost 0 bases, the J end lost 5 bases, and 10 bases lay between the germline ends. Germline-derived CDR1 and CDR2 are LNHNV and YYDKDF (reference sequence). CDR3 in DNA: TGTGCCACCAGCAGAGAAGGGGGGGCGAATGAAAAACTGTTTTTT. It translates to CATSREGGANEKLFF.

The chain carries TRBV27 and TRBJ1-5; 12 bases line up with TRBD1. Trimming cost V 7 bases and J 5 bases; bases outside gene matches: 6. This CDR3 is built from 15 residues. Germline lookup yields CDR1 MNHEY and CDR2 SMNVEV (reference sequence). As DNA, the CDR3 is TGTGCCAGCAAATCGGGACAGGGGGCTTATCAGCCCCAGCATTTT. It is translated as CASKSGQGAYQPQHF.

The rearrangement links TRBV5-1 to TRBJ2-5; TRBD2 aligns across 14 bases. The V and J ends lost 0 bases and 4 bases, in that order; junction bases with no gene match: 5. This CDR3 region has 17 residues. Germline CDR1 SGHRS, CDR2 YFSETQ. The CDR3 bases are TGCGCCAGCAGCTTGGTTCCGGGACTAGCGGGAGCAGAGACCCAGTACTTC. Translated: CASSLVPGLAGAETQYF.

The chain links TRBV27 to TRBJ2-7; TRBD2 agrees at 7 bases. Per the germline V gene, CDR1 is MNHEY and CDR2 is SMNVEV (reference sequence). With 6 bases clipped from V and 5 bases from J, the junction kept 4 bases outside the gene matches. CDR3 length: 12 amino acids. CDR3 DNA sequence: TGTGCCAGCAGGGGACTATACGACGAGCAGTACTTC. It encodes CASRGLYDEQYF.